The rows below give T cell receptor beta chains drawn from one sample of a study of blood T cell repertoires in COVID-19. Profiled with immunoSEQ multiplex PCR; TCRdb holds only in-frame clones, not every one. Of about 68,000 clones listed, about four fifths are singletons. Sequencing was carried out using peripheral blood. Source of these receptors: a woman between 55 and 75 years old with acute or convalescent COVID-19. The CDR3 runs from the conserved cysteine through the conserved F or W. Each record gives: V gene, J gene, D gene, clone size, CDR3 protein, CDR3 DNA. The D gene is left open where the match is weak. Some rows mark clone size as missing; the rest say once, few, many or name a class of expanded clone.

v_gene: TRBV28
j_gene: TRBJ2-3
d_gene: TRBD1
abundance: -
CDR3aa: CASSYQDRVTHTQYF
CDR3nt: TGTGCCAGCTCCTACCAGGACAGGGTAACCCATACGCAGTATTTT

v_gene: TRBV2
j_gene: TRBJ2-7
d_gene: -
abundance: -
CDR3aa: CASSESGGLPSQYF
CDR3nt: TGTGCCAGCAGTGAATCCGGGGGGCTCCCCTCGCAGTACTTC

v_gene: TRBV27
j_gene: TRBJ2-7
d_gene: TRBD1
abundance: -
CDR3aa: CASSPLTGHHEQYF
CDR3nt: TGTGCCAGCAGTCCACTGACAGGGCACCACGAGCAGTACTTC

v_gene: TRBV27
j_gene: TRBJ2-1
d_gene: -
abundance: -
CDR3aa: CASSLVPSAGLNEQFF
CDR3nt: TGTGCCAGCAGTTTAGTTCCATCAGCGGGCCTCAATGAGCAGTTCTTC

v_gene: TRBV30
j_gene: TRBJ2-4
d_gene: TRBD1
abundance: -
CDR3aa: CAWSTGTGNIQYF
CDR3nt: TGTGCCTGGAGTACGGGGACAGGGAACATTCAGTACTTC

v_gene: TRBV7-9
j_gene: TRBJ2-7
d_gene: -
abundance: -
CDR3aa: CASSSTETYEQYF
CDR3nt: TGTGCCAGCAGCTCGACAGAGACCTACGAGCAGTACTTC

v_gene: TRBV6-5
j_gene: TRBJ2-1
d_gene: TRBD1
abundance: -
CDR3aa: CASAQGAYNEQFF
CDR3nt: TGTGCCAGCGCACAGGGGGCGTACAATGAGCAGTTCTTC

v_gene: TRBV5-6
j_gene: TRBJ2-1
d_gene: TRBD1
abundance: -
CDR3aa: CASSLSQGVNEQFF
CDR3nt: TGTGCCAGCAGCTTAAGCCAGGGGGTCAATGAGCAGTTCTTC

v_gene: TRBV2
j_gene: TRBJ2-3
d_gene: -
abundance: -
CDR3aa: CASTPGDITDTQYF
CDR3nt: TGTGCCAGCACGCCAGGGGATATCACAGATACGCAGTATTTT

v_gene: TRBV4-3
j_gene: TRBJ2-1
d_gene: TRBD2
abundance: -
CDR3aa: CASSQEGMAGVLGEQFF
CDR3nt: TGCGCCAGCAGCCAAGAAGGGATGGCGGGGGTTCTGGGTGAGCAGTTCTTC

v_gene: TRBV6-5
j_gene: TRBJ2-7
d_gene: -
abundance: -
CDR3aa: CASSQDRYHEQYF
CDR3nt: TGTGCCAGCAGCCAAGACAGATACCACGAGCAGTACTTC

v_gene: TRBV5-4
j_gene: TRBJ2-3
d_gene: -
abundance: -
CDR3aa: CASSFVTSTDTQYF
CDR3nt: TGTGCCAGCAGCTTTGTGACTTCTACAGATACGCAGTATTTT

v_gene: TRBV4-1
j_gene: TRBJ2-1
d_gene: -
abundance: -
CDR3aa: CASSLGTLPNEQFF
CDR3nt: TGCGCCAGCAGCCTCGGGACATTGCCAAATGAGCAGTTCTTC

v_gene: TRBV24-1
j_gene: TRBJ2-2
d_gene: TRBD2
abundance: -
CDR3aa: CATSDNRGVSGELFF
CDR3nt: TGTGCCACCAGTGATAATCGGGGGGTATCCGGGGAGCTGTTTTTT

v_gene: TRBV7-6
j_gene: TRBJ2-5
d_gene: -
abundance: -
CDR3aa: CASSLSLAQETQYF
CDR3nt: TGTGCCAGCAGCTTATCACTAGCACAAGAGACCCAGTACTTC

v_gene: TRBV3-1/TRBV3-2
j_gene: TRBJ1-1
d_gene: -
abundance: -
CDR3aa: CASSQDPVVNTEAFF
CDR3nt: TGTGCCAGCAGCCAAGACCCGGTGGTGAACACTGAAGCTTTCTTT

v_gene: TRBV5-6
j_gene: TRBJ2-1
d_gene: TRBD2
abundance: once
CDR3aa: CASSLESRGILNEQFF
CDR3nt: TGTGCCAGCAGCTTGGAGTCGCGGGGGATTTTGAATGAGCAGTTCTTC

v_gene: TRBV2
j_gene: TRBJ2-6
d_gene: -
abundance: -
CDR3aa: CASTEQGFSGANVLTF
CDR3nt: TGTGCCAGCACCGAACAGGGCTTCTCTGGGGCCAACGTCCTGACTTTC

v_gene: TRBV12-3/TRBV12-4
j_gene: TRBJ2-2
d_gene: -
abundance: few
CDR3aa: CASRAPGAGELFF
CDR3nt: TGTGCCAGCAGGGCCCCGGGGGCCGGGGAGCTGTTTTTT

v_gene: TRBV5-1
j_gene: TRBJ2-2
d_gene: -
abundance: -
CDR3aa: CASRGGSGPDTGELFF
CDR3nt: TGCGCCAGCAGGGGGGGATCCGGCCCGGACACCGGGGAGCTGTTTTTT

v_gene: TRBV18
j_gene: TRBJ2-7
d_gene: -
abundance: once
CDR3aa: CASSPPGTLSYEQYF
CDR3nt: TGTGCCAGCTCACCACCAGGGACACTATCCTACGAGCAGTACTTC

v_gene: TRBV2
j_gene: TRBJ2-1
d_gene: TRBD1
abundance: -
CDR3aa: CAGQGTSYNEQFF
CDR3nt: TGTGCCGGACAGGGAACCTCCTACAATGAGCAGTTCTTC

v_gene: TRBV27
j_gene: TRBJ2-3
d_gene: TRBD2
abundance: -
CDR3aa: CASSLSRRGASTDTQYF
CDR3nt: TGTGCCAGCAGTTTATCGCGGCGGGGGGCTAGCACAGATACGCAGTATTTT

v_gene: TRBV29-1
j_gene: TRBJ2-7
d_gene: TRBD1
abundance: few
CDR3aa: CSVEDGTGIIYEQYF
CDR3nt: TGCAGCGTTGAAGACGGGACAGGGATTATCTACGAGCAGTACTTC

v_gene: TRBV3-1/TRBV3-2
j_gene: TRBJ1-2
d_gene: TRBD1
abundance: -
CDR3aa: CASSPRGQGGYGYTF
CDR3nt: TGTGCCAGCAGCCCCCGGGGACAGGGGGGCTATGGCTACACCTTC

v_gene: TRBV7-8
j_gene: TRBJ1-6
d_gene: -
abundance: -
CDR3aa: CASSYESSYNSPLHF
CDR3nt: TGTGCCAGCAGTTACGAGAGCTCCTATAATTCACCCCTCCACTTT

v_gene: TRBV27
j_gene: TRBJ1-5
d_gene: -
abundance: few
CDR3aa: CASSPMYSNQPQHF
CDR3nt: TGTGCCAGCAGTCCTATGTATAGCAATCAGCCCCAGCATTTT

v_gene: TRBV18
j_gene: TRBJ2-1
d_gene: -
abundance: once
CDR3aa: CASSPPQPRINEQFF
CDR3nt: TGTGCCAGCTCACCTCCACAGCCCAGGATAAATGAGCAGTTCTTC

v_gene: TRBV3-1/TRBV3-2
j_gene: TRBJ1-6
d_gene: TRBD1
abundance: once
CDR3aa: CASSQDRGEGTGNSPLHF
CDR3nt: TGTGCCAGCAGCCAAGATAGGGGTGAAGGGACAGGGAATTCACCCCTCCACTTT

v_gene: TRBV6-2/TRBV6-3
j_gene: TRBJ1-5
d_gene: -
abundance: once
CDR3aa: CASSYRESNQPQHF
CDR3nt: TGTGCCAGCAGTTACCGGGAATCCAATCAGCCCCAGCATTTT

v_gene: TRBV18
j_gene: TRBJ2-1
d_gene: TRBD1
abundance: -
CDR3aa: CASSPRRSGQGEVFSYEQFF
CDR3nt: TGTGCCAGCTCACCACGACGGTCGGGACAGGGAGAAGTTTTTAGCTATGAGCAGTTCTTC

v_gene: TRBV23-1
j_gene: TRBJ1-6
d_gene: TRBD1
abundance: -
CDR3aa: CASSHGGQGRDSPLHF
CDR3nt: TGCGCCAGCAGTCATGGGGGACAGGGGAGAGATTCACCCCTCCACTTT

v_gene: TRBV30
j_gene: TRBJ2-4
d_gene: -
abundance: -
CDR3aa: CAWRTGAYRDIQYF
CDR3nt: TGTGCCTGGAGGACCGGCGCATACCGGGACATTCAGTACTTC

v_gene: TRBV19
j_gene: TRBJ2-5
d_gene: TRBD1
abundance: -
CDR3aa: CASSGTANSQETQYF
CDR3nt: TGTGCCAGTAGCGGGACAGCGAACTCCCAAGAGACCCAGTACTTC

v_gene: TRBV5-4
j_gene: TRBJ1-2
d_gene: TRBD1
abundance: -
CDR3aa: CASSWNRGSRGYTF
CDR3nt: TGTGCCAGCAGCTGGAACAGGGGGTCGAGAGGCTACACCTTC

v_gene: TRBV11-2
j_gene: TRBJ1-1
d_gene: TRBD1
abundance: -
CDR3aa: CASSFGQVVLTEAFF
CDR3nt: TGTGCCAGCAGCTTCGGACAGGTCGTTCTTACTGAAGCTTTCTTT

v_gene: TRBV29-1
j_gene: TRBJ1-5
d_gene: -
abundance: -
CDR3aa: CSTGPQHF
CDR3nt: TGCAGCACCGGGCCCCAGCATTTT

v_gene: TRBV5-8
j_gene: TRBJ1-1
d_gene: TRBD1
abundance: -
CDR3aa: CASSDDRGRENTEAFF
CDR3nt: TGTGCCAGCAGCGACGACAGGGGGCGGGAGAACACTGAAGCTTTCTTT

v_gene: TRBV6-4
j_gene: TRBJ2-7
d_gene: -
abundance: -
CDR3aa: CASSDSPGDEQYF
CDR3nt: TGTGCCAGCAGTGACTCCCCAGGGGACGAGCAGTACTTC

v_gene: TRBV5-5
j_gene: TRBJ1-2
d_gene: -
abundance: few
CDR3aa: CASSLDRAYGYTF
CDR3nt: TGTGCCAGCAGCTTGGACAGGGCCTATGGCTACACCTTC

v_gene: TRBV5-6
j_gene: TRBJ1-2
d_gene: -
abundance: few
CDR3aa: CASSFGRVVGGYTF
CDR3nt: TGTGCCAGCAGCTTCGGCAGGGTCGTAGGTGGCTACACCTTC

v_gene: TRBV4-2
j_gene: TRBJ1-4
d_gene: TRBD1
abundance: -
CDR3aa: CASTTSTGQGSEKLFF
CDR3nt: TGTGCCAGCACTACCTCCACGGGACAGGGGAGTGAAAAACTGTTTTTT

v_gene: TRBV19
j_gene: TRBJ2-5
d_gene: TRBD1
abundance: -
CDR3aa: CASRRTGGQETQYF
CDR3nt: TGTGCCAGTAGACGGACAGGGGGCCAAGAGACCCAGTACTTC

v_gene: TRBV2
j_gene: TRBJ1-1
d_gene: -
abundance: -
CDR3aa: CASSIGQSEAFF
CDR3nt: TGTGCCAGCAGCATCGGACAGTCTGAAGCTTTCTTT

v_gene: TRBV29-1
j_gene: TRBJ1-3
d_gene: -
abundance: -
CDR3aa: CSAAGPGNTIYF
CDR3nt: TGCAGCGCCGCAGGGCCCGGGAACACCATATATTTT

v_gene: TRBV10-2
j_gene: TRBJ2-5
d_gene: -
abundance: -
CDR3aa: CASSPQGEQTQYF
CDR3nt: TGCGCCAGCAGTCCACAGGGTGAACAGACCCAGTACTTC

v_gene: TRBV5-1
j_gene: TRBJ1-1
d_gene: -
abundance: -
CDR3aa: CASSLQANTEAFF
CDR3nt: TGCGCCAGCAGCTTGCAGGCGAACACTGAAGCTTTCTTT